The sequence of this T cell receptor (beta chain) was determined in a study of blood T cell repertoires in COVID-19. Germline CDR1 is SEHNR and CDR2 is FQNEAQ (reference sequence). The CDR3 runs to 12 residues. V lost 2 bases to trimming and J lost 10 bases; unmatched junction nucleotides: 0. Profiling relied on immunoSEQ multiplex PCR, and the TCRdb table lists in-frame clones only, not all of them. The profile covers roughly 200,000 clones, with about 87% appearing a single time and 10% taken by the ten largest. The clonotype originates from a man aged 18 to 35 with acute COVID-19. The sequencing sample was made of PBMCs or T cells enriched from blood (not recorded which). V usage is TRBV7-9 and J usage is TRBJ2-1, with TRBD2 matching over 9 bases. CDR3 sequence reads: CASSLSGREQFF. As DNA, the CDR3 is TGTGCCAGCAGCTTAAGCGGGAGGGAGCAGTTCTTC.